These 29 T cell receptor beta chains share one sample of origin, sequenced in a study of cytotoxic CD8 clonotypes in ibrutinib-treated CLL. Profiling relied on immunoSEQ multiplex PCR, and the TCRdb table lists in-frame clones only, not all of them. The sample carries approximately 150,000 clones, 70% to 90% recorded once. The sequenced sample was PBMCs, obtained at disease progression, from a patient treated with ibrutinib. The receptors derive from a human donor with chronic lymphocytic leukemia.

The chain joins TRBV7-9 to TRBJ2-7; TRBD2 matches 8 bases. The V segment lost 8 bases and the J segment 7 bases; nucleotides outside the gene matches: 13. CDR1 and CDR2 from the germline V gene are SEHNR and FQNEAQ (reference sequence). The CDR3 covers 14 residues. The CDR3 sequence: CASAKGGGPREQYF. CDR3 in DNA: TGTGCCAGCGCCAAAGGCGGGGGGCCTCGGGAGCAGTACTTC.

The chain links TRBV6-5 to TRBJ2-3; TRBD2 matches at 8 bases. This CDR3 has 14 amino acids. The V gene's germline CDR1 is MNHEY and CDR2 SVGAGI. Trimming removed 5 bases from V and 2 bases from J; junction bases left unmatched: 3. CDR3 in amino acids: CASSDSGNTDTQYF. In nucleotides, the CDR3 is TGTGCCAGCAGTGATAGCGGGAACACAGATACGCAGTATTTT.

The chain couples TRBV11-3 to TRBJ2-7, with D possibly matching TRBD2 (6 bases). V shed 0 bases and J shed 0 bases, with 18 bases lying between them. CDR1 SGHNT and CDR2 YENEEA come from the germline V gene. The CDR3 consists of 18 residues. CDR3 nucleotide sequence: TGTGCCAGCAGCTTAGATGGGATTCGGGGGTCGGGCTCCTACGAGCAGTACTTC. Translation: CASSLDGIRGSGSYEQYF.

This clone has only a few counts. The V call is TRBV7-9, the J call TRBJ2-7; D could derive from TRBD1 or TRBD2 (5 bases each). There are 15 residues in the CDR3. Germline CDR1 reads SEHNR; CDR2 reads FQNEAQ (reference sequence). Trimming pared 1 base from V and 5 bases from J, leaving 15 bases between. For the CDR3, the DNA is TGTGCCAGCAGCTTAGATCTGGGACGCAGGGACGAGCAGTACTTC. Its protein is CASSLDLGRRDEQYF.

The chain is built from TRBV6-1 and TRBJ1-2; maybe TRBD1 (5 bases). V lost 4 bases and J 7 bases, leaving 16 bases between the germline ends. The length of the CDR3 is 14 residues. The germline gives CDR1 MNHNS, CDR2 SASEGT. Written as DNA, the CDR3 is TGTGCCAGCAGTGGAGGGGTGAGGGCGAGTGGCTACACCTTC. This sequence encodes CASSGGVRASGYTF.

The rearrangement uses TRBV11-2 and TRBJ1-3; TRBD1 might be the D (5 bases). The germline CDR1 and CDR2 sequences are SGHAT and FQNNGV. This CDR3 contains 12 residues. Between the trimmed V and J ends, which lost 5 bases and 4 bases, there was a span of 6 bases. The CDR3 region has the DNA TGTGCCAGCAGCCGACAGGGAAACACCATATATTTT. Its translation is CASSRQGNTIYF.

The gene calls are TRBV23-1 and TRBJ2-2; possibly TRBD2 for D (5 bases). TRBV23-1 is given ORF status, its function remaining uncertain. The V gene lost 8 bases and the J gene lost 1 base, with 8 bases spanning the gap. CDR3 length: 13 amino acids. The CDR3 sequence: CASERWNTGELFF. DNA of the CDR3: TGCGCCAGCGAGCGGTGGAACACCGGGGAGCTGTTTTTT.

The V gene is TRBV25-1, the J gene TRBJ2-5; D may be TRBD2 (5 bases). There are 13 residues in the CDR3. V lost 3 bases and J lost 2, with 7 bases in between. CDR1 and CDR2 from the germline V gene are MGHDK and SYGVNS. The CDR3 reads CASSEPGQETQYF. The CDR3 region has the DNA TGTGCCAGCAGTGAGCCGGGGCAAGAGACCCAGTACTTC.

For the CDR3, the DNA is TGTGCCAGCAGCTTATCTGGGAGCGGCTACACCTTC. Its protein product is CASSLSGSGYTF. The rearrangement joins TRBV7-2 to TRBJ1-2; D gene ambiguous. Germline CDR1 SGHTA, CDR2 FQGNSA. V was clipped by 2 bases and J by 8 bases, with 9 bases between them. CDR3 size: 12 residues.

The rearrangement joins TRBV18 to TRBJ1-5; D perhaps matches TRBD1 (6 bases). V was cut by 6 bases and J by 3 bases, with 15 bases left in between. The CDR3 totals 15 residues. Germline CDR1 and CDR2: KGHSH and LQKENI. CDR3 residues: CASSERGQYNQPQHF. Here the CDR3 DNA reads TGTGCCAGCTCCGAGAGGGGACAATACAATCAGCCCCAGCATTTT.

This clone was seen a handful of times. CDR3 coding DNA: TGCGCCAGCAGCATGAACACTGAAGCTTTCTTT. It codes for CASSMNTEAFF. The chain has TRBV10-2 and TRBJ1-1; D is uncertain. Germline lookup yields CDR1 WSHSY and CDR2 SAAADI. V was shortened by 6 bases and J by 0 bases, with 2 bases between the two germline ends. The CDR3 extends over 11 amino acids.

This chain links TRBV7-8 with TRBJ2-7; the match to TRBD1 covers 7 bases. The length of the CDR3 is 16 residues. CDR1 and CDR2 (germline): SGHVS, FQNEAQ. The ends lost 5 bases at V and 0 bases at J; junction bases unmatched: 10. The CDR3 DNA follows: TGTGCCAGCAGCGCTTACAGGGGACAAAGCTCCTACGAGCAGTACTTC. This gives the protein CASSAYRGQSSYEQYF.

The CDR3 region has the DNA TGTGCCAGCAGAAAAGGATTGAACCAAGCTAACTATGGCTACACCTTC. It is translated as CASRKGLNQANYGYTF. The rearrangement joins TRBV27 to TRBJ1-2; the D is unclear. Trimming shortened V by 6 bases and J by 0 bases, and 17 bases separated the two germline ends. The CDR3 length is 16 residues. Germline V gene sequence: CDR1 MNHEY, CDR2 SMNVEV (reference sequence).

V usage is TRBV2 and J usage is TRBJ2-1; D is unresolved. Germline-derived CDR1 and CDR2 are SNHLY and FYNNEI. V was trimmed by 1 base and J by 1 base, leaving 11 bases between them. The CDR3 extends over 16 amino acids. This CDR3 is CASSEGQLSSYNEQFF. CDR3 sequence (DNA): TGTGCCAGCAGTGAAGGGCAGCTTTCATCCTACAATGAGCAGTTCTTC.

V usage is TRBV6-1 and J usage is TRBJ2-7, with TRBD2 as a possible D gene (6 bases). The CDR3 sequence is 14 residues long. Germline CDR1 and CDR2: MNHNS and SASEGT. V was trimmed by 3 bases and J by 3 bases, leaving 12 bases between them. CDR3 residues: CASSDGGSYYEQYF. CDR3 nucleotides: TGTGCCAGCAGTGATGGGGGGTCCTACTACGAGCAGTACTTC.

The J gene is TRBJ2-1, the V gene TRBV27, with D uncertain. CDR1 is MNHEY and CDR2 is SMNVEV in the germline V gene (reference sequence). The CDR3 length is 13 residues. V was pared by 6 bases and J by 4 bases, with 10 bases between. This CDR3 reads CASSLPPYNEQFF. In nucleotides, the CDR3 is TGTGCCAGCAGCCTCCCCCCTTACAATGAGCAGTTCTTC.

The V call is TRBV6-5, the J call TRBJ2-3, with TRBD2 matching over 9 bases. The germline V gene has CDR1 MNHEY and CDR2 SVGAGI. CDR3 size: 11 residues. Unmatched junction bases numbered 2, after V lost 10 bases and J lost 6 bases. The CDR3 region is CATSGTDTQYF. The CDR3 nucleotides read TGTGCCACTAGCGGGACCGATACGCAGTATTTT.

The chain recombines TRBV15 with TRBJ2-6, with a possible D match to TRBD1 (5 bases). Germline V gene sequence: CDR1 LNHNV, CDR2 YYDKDF (reference sequence). This CDR3 spans 16 amino acids. V lost 8 bases and J 0 bases, leaving 14 bases between the germline ends. In nucleotides, the CDR3 is TGTGCCACCCAGGGCAGGGCTTACTCTGGGGCCAACGTCCTGACTTTC. Residues: CATQGRAYSGANVLTF.

The chain uses TRBV10-1 and TRBJ2-7; 8 bases match TRBD1. The CDR3 totals 17 residues. Per the germline V gene, CDR1 is WNHNN and CDR2 is SYGVQD (reference sequence). J was trimmed by 10 bases and V by 0 bases; bases with no gene match: 17. CDR3 sequence reads: CASSESKWTGQGDTQYF. The CDR3 region has the DNA TGCGCCAGCAGTGAGTCCAAGTGGACTGGACAGGGTGACACCCAGTACTTC.

The genes are TRBV25-1 and TRBJ2-5; perhaps TRBD1 as D (6 bases). Germline assignment: CDR1 MGHDK and CDR2 SYGVNS. V lost 1 base to trimming and J lost 5 bases, with 14 bases between them. This CDR3 is built from 15 residues. CDR3 nucleotide sequence: TGTGCCAGCAGTGAATGGGCAGGGGAGCGCGAGACCCAGTACTTC. Its protein is CASSEWAGERETQYF.

The CDR3 nucleotides are TGCGCCACCGAGGGTTTTTCCGGGGAGCTGTTTTTT. Translation: CATEGFSGELFF. The rearrangement links TRBV5-1 to TRBJ2-2; D is perhaps TRBD2 (5 bases). V lost 9 bases and J lost 6, with 12 bases in between. Germline V gives CDR1 SGHRS, CDR2 YFSETQ. This CDR3 is 12 amino acids long.

The sample holds one count of this clone. The CDR3 is CASSLVDRLEYEQFF. In nucleotides, the CDR3 is TGCGCCAGCAGCTTGGTCGACCGTTTGGAATATGAGCAGTTCTTC. The chain uses TRBV5-1 and TRBJ2-1; D gene ambiguous. V shed 0 bases and J shed 8 bases, with 15 bases lying between them. The CDR3 extends over 15 amino acids. CDR1 SGHRS and CDR2 YFSETQ come from the germline V gene.

The rearrangement links TRBV28 to TRBJ2-7; 7 nucleotides match TRBD2. Germline assignment: CDR1 MDHEN and CDR2 SYDVKM. CDR3 length: 14 residues. V lost 6 bases, J lost 5 bases, and 10 bases stayed unmatched. The CDR3: CASRPAGDLHEQYF. The CDR3, as DNA: TGTGCCAGCAGGCCGGCGGGAGATCTCCACGAGCAGTACTTC.

This chain connects TRBV10-3 to TRBJ1-1; 9 nucleotides align to TRBD1. V shed 6 bases, J shed 4 bases, and the junction held 9 bases outside the gene matches. Germline loops: CDR1 ENHRY, CDR2 SYGVKD. The CDR3 covers 15 residues. CDR3: CAIRATGGDGTEAFF. In nucleotides, the CDR3 is TGTGCCATCAGGGCAACAGGGGGCGACGGCACTGAAGCTTTCTTT.

The chain uses TRBV29-1 and TRBJ2-5; possible D gene TRBD2, 6 bases. The CDR3 totals 12 residues. Looked up from germline, CDR1 is SQVTM and CDR2 is ANQGSEA. Trimming took off 6 bases at V and 5 bases at J, with 13 bases between the two ends. The CDR3 bases are TGCAGCGTCGCGGTTGGGGGGGAGACCCAGTACTTC. Protein: CSVAVGGETQYF.

V gene TRBV19 combines with J gene TRBJ2-1, with D hard to call. The length of the CDR3 is 15 residues. The germline V and J ends were trimmed by 5 bases and 3 bases, with 14 bases remaining between them. From germline, CDR1 is LNHDA and CDR2 SQIVND (reference sequence). As DNA, the CDR3 is TGTGCCAGTAGTTCAACCTGGGGTATCTACAATGAGCAGTTCTTC. This gives the protein CASSSTWGIYNEQFF.

V gene TRBV6-1 combines with J gene TRBJ2-7, with 7 bases matching TRBD1. J gave up 2 bases and V 9 bases, and 7 bases lay outside the gene matches. There are 13 residues in the CDR3. Germline lookup yields CDR1 MNHNS and CDR2 SASEGT. The CDR3 protein is CASRTGTTYEQYF. For the CDR3, the DNA is TGTGCCAGTAGGACAGGAACCACCTACGAGCAGTACTTC.

The chain carries TRBV11-2 and TRBJ2-7, with D perhaps assigned TRBD1 or TRBD2 (5 bases each). The germline gives CDR1 SGHAT, CDR2 FQNNGV. V was shortened by 5 bases and J by 5 bases, with 19 bases between the two germline ends. The CDR3 extends over 15 amino acids. The CDR3 protein is CASSTGRRMTNEQYF. CDR3 coding DNA: TGTGCCAGCAGCACGGGACGGAGGATGACAAACGAGCAGTACTTC.

This chain connects TRBV5-1 to TRBJ2-7; 8 nucleotides line up with TRBD1. There are 17 residues in the CDR3. CDR1 is SGHRS, CDR2 YFSETQ, per germline. V shed 3 bases, J shed 5 bases, and the junction held 16 bases outside the gene matches. This CDR3 is CASSSRLTGTGIDEQYF. In nucleotides, the CDR3 is TGCGCCAGCAGCTCACGACTAACCGGGACAGGTATCGACGAGCAGTACTTC.